These T cell receptor beta chains were read from a single sample in a study of T cell repertoires in cytomegalovirus infection. A single record per CDR3 protein comes from TCRdb applying MiXCR to the reads. The table shows 740,000 or so distinct CDR3 sequences, with 35% to 45% occurring only once. The material sequenced was PBMCs. All receptors derive from a human donor in good health (CMV status not recorded). Some clones in this sample may be carry-over from other donors' samples. CDR3s include the opening cysteine and the closing phenylalanine or tryptophan. A D gene is named only where the DNA matches it firmly. Clone size is shown for a subset of rows, as once, few, many or a class of expanded clone.

d_call j_call v_call clone_size cdr3_nt cdr3_aa
- TRBJ2-1 TRBV28 - TGTCCCAGCAGTTTTGGGCGCAATGAGCAGTTCTTC CPSSFGRNEQFF
- TRBJ1-2 TRBV6-1 few TGTGCCAGCAGTGAAGGGCCCGGCACAAACTATGGCTACACCTTC CASSEGPGTNYGYTF
- TRBJ1-1 TRBV30 - TGTGCCTGGAAAGGGTCGAAGGACGAAGCTTTCTTT CAWKGSKDEAFF
- TRBJ2-7 TRBV27 few TGTGCCAGCAGTTTACGCGCGGGTTTTCTCACCTACGAGCAGTACTTC CASSLRAGFLTYEQYF
TRBD2 TRBJ2-1 TRBV12-3/TRBV12-4 - TGTGCCAGCAGCCCCGCCGTAGCGGGCAACTCCTACAATGAGCAGTTCTTC CASSPAVAGNSYNEQFF
TRBD2 TRBJ2-3 TRBV28 - TGTGCCAGCAGCGCTAGCGGGGACCCCGCAGATACGCAGTATTTT CASSASGDPADTQYF
- TRBJ2-1 TRBV7-6 - TGTGCCAGCAGCCCAGCCCGGTCCTACAATGAGCAGTTCTTC CASSPARSYNEQFF
TRBD1 TRBJ2-2 TRBV7-3 few TGTGCCAGCAGCACAGGGGGTAACACCGGGGAGCTGTTTTTT CASSTGGNTGELFF
TRBD1 TRBJ2-5 TRBV5-4 few TGTGCCAGCAGCTTGCCCCGACAGGGTCGGCAAGAGACCCAGTACTTC CASSLPRQGRQETQYF
TRBD1 TRBJ2-6 TRBV6-6 - TGTGCCAGCAGTTACGGAGGCAGGGGGCTTGGGGCCAACGTCCTGACTTTC CASSYGGRGLGANVLTF